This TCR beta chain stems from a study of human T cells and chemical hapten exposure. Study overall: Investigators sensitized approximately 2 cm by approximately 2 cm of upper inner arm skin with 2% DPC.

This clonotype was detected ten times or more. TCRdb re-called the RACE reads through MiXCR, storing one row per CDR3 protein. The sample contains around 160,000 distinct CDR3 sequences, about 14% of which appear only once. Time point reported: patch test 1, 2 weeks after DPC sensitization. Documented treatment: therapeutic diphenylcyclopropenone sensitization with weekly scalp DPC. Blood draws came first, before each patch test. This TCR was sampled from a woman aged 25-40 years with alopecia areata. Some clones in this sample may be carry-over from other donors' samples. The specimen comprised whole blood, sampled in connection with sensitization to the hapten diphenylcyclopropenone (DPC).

The chain's CDR3 is CASSLNSAGIQYF. CDR3 sequence (DNA): TGTGCCAGCAGCTTAAACTCGGCCGGCATTCAGTACTTC. J is TRBJ2-4 and V is TRBV7-3; D remains ambiguous. V lost 1 base to trimming and J lost 9 bases, with 10 bases between them. The germline CDR1 and CDR2 sequences are SGHTA and FQGTGA. This CDR3 contains 13 residues.